This T cell receptor (beta chain) was documented in a study of regulatory T cells in long-lasting Graves disease. General observations from the study: Persistent disease favored TRBV28, TRBJ1-2 and TRBJ2-5.

In building TCR beta libraries, iRepertoire HTBI primers were used together with Arm-PCR of CDR3 regions. TCRdb itself ran the multiplex PCR reads through MiXCR, one entry per CDR3 protein. The table includes 450,000 to 600,000 distinct CDR3 sequences, roughly 12% detected once. Per the germline V gene, CDR1 is MNHNS and CDR2 is SASEGT. Trimming took 8 bases from V and 3 from J, leaving 11 bases between them. The CDR3 extends over 13 amino acids. Documented time point: newly diagnosed GD, antithyroid drugs for less than 3 months. With RNA extracted from PBMCs as input, the TCR library was made. This clonotype was observed many times. Its antigen is not known. These same data were also listed under a study on T cells in Graves' hyperthyroidism and ophthalmopathy. That source notes: Those with hyperthyroidism were 18 to 65 years old, newly diagnosed, and ill for under 2 months.

The sequence derives from a man younger than 45 with Graves disease. V usage is TRBV6-1 and J usage is TRBJ2-4; D gene uncertain. The source was peripheral blood mononuclear cells (PBMCs), collected at new diagnosis, from a patient treated with antithyroid drugs. The CDR3 sequence is CASSNMGKNIQYF. CDR3 nucleotides: TGTGCCAGCTCCAATATGGGCAAAAACATTCAGTACTTC.